The 20 T cell receptor beta chains below come from one sample, sequenced in a study of memory CD4+ T cells and cytomegalovirus serostatus. Sequencing used immunoSEQ multiplex PCR; TCRdb keeps in-frame clones, though not all of them. The repertoire includes about 59,000 clones, around 80% of them detected once, and 1.1% sits in the top ten. Single viable CD3+CD4+CD8-CD45RO+ cells were sorted as the memory CD4+ T cells. Sequenced material: memory CD4+ T cells from blood. Source of these receptors: an adult in good health and CMV-seronegative.

The genes are TRBV4-3 and TRBJ2-5; D is possibly TRBD1 or TRBD2 (5 bases each). CDR1 LGHNA and CDR2 YSLEER come from the germline V gene. V dropped 0 bases and J dropped 3 bases, with 14 bases sitting between them. The CDR3 runs to 16 residues. The CDR3 nucleotides are TGCGCCAGCAGCCAAGATTTTTCCGGGGCTAAAGAGACCCAGTACTTC. Residues: CASSQDFSGAKETQYF.

The chain recombines TRBV19 with TRBJ2-6; D is unresolved. The germline V gene encodes CDR1 LNHDA and CDR2 SQIVND (reference sequence). V was shortened by 10 bases and J by 3 bases, with 22 bases between the two germline ends. CDR3 size: 17 residues. CDR3 sequence: CATSFGGPWNGANVLTF. The CDR3 bases are TGTGCCACCAGTTTCGGTGGGCCATGGAATGGGGCCAACGTCCTGACTTTC.

Here the CDR3 reads CASSQSTVVVETQYF. The CDR3, as DNA: TGCGCCAGCAGCCAATCGACTGTCGTGGTCGAGACCCAGTACTTC. The chain employs TRBV4-1 and TRBJ2-5; D unresolved. Germline assignment: CDR1 MGHRA and CDR2 YSYEKL. The CDR3 is made up of 15 amino acids. V lost 2 bases to trimming and J lost 5 bases, with 15 bases between them.

The chain employs TRBV30 and TRBJ1-3, with D uncertain. CDR1 and CDR2 from the germline V gene are GTSNPN and SVGIG (reference sequence). The CDR3 consists of 14 residues. Trimming took off 4 bases at V and 1 base at J, with 11 bases between the two ends. DNA of the CDR3: TGTGCCTGGACCCTCGGCGGGTCTGGAAACACCATATATTTT. Residues: CAWTLGGSGNTIYF.

This clone was seen more than once but under ten times. The V gene is TRBV7-9, the J gene TRBJ2-5; 10 bases align to TRBD2. Germline lookup yields CDR1 SEHNR and CDR2 FQNEAQ (reference sequence). The V gene end was trimmed by 4 bases and the J gene end by 4 bases; junction bases not matched to a gene: 9. The CDR3 loop spans 16 amino acids. The CDR3 sequence is CASSSGGLAGAETQYF. CDR3 nucleotide sequence: TGTGCCAGCAGCTCAGGGGGGCTAGCGGGAGCAGAGACCCAGTACTTC.

CDR3 sequence reads: CSIVERGRGLEQYF. In DNA, the CDR3 is TGCAGCATCGTAGAGCGGGGAAGGGGTCTCGAGCAGTACTTC. The rearrangement joins TRBV29-1 to TRBJ2-7; 7 positions match TRBD2. V gave up 8 bases and J gave up 6 bases; unmatched junction bases: 16. Germline V gene data show CDR1 as SQVTM and CDR2 as ANQGSEA. CDR3 length equals 14 residues.

V gene TRBV7-3 combines with J gene TRBJ2-7; 8 bases match TRBD1. Germline trimming cut 2 bases from V and 3 bases from J; bases unmatched to any gene: 6. This CDR3 spans 15 amino acids. The germline gives CDR1 SGHTA, CDR2 FQGTGA. The CDR3 protein is CASSLQAGGFYEQYF. The CDR3, as DNA: TGTGCCAGCAGCTTACAGGCAGGGGGCTTCTACGAGCAGTACTTC.

This clone was detected only a few times. This chain connects TRBV19 to TRBJ1-5, with 8 bases that match TRBD1. The CDR3 has 18 residues. CDR1 and CDR2 (germline): LNHDA, SQIVND (reference sequence). V was pared by 5 bases and J by 6 bases, with 18 bases of the junction left unmatched. In nucleotides, the CDR3 is TGTGCCAGTAGTCCTATATGGGGAATGACAGGGGAAAGTCAGCCCCAGCATTTT. This codes for CASSPIWGMTGESQPQHF.

CDR3 sequence reads: CASSGGVKQFF. The CDR3 DNA reads TGTGCCAGCAGTGGCGGTGTTAAGCAGTTCTTC. This chain connects TRBV6-5 to TRBJ2-1; D ambiguous. The CDR3 runs to 11 residues. Germline V gives CDR1 MNHEY, CDR2 SVGAGI. Trimming took off 5 bases at V and 11 bases at J, with 10 bases between the two ends.

V is TRBV7-3 and J is TRBJ2-1; possible D gene TRBD1, 5 bases. Germline V gene lookup returns CDR1 SGHTA and CDR2 FQGTGA. The CDR3 loop spans 13 amino acids. Trimming removed 2 bases from V and 9 bases from J, with 11 bases in between. This CDR3 is CASSLWGSGEQFF. The CDR3 DNA follows: TGTGCCAGCAGCTTATGGGGCAGTGGTGAGCAGTTCTTC.

This chain links TRBV28 with TRBJ2-6, with D perhaps matching TRBD1 or TRBD2 (6 bases each). Trimming removed 7 bases at V and 0 bases at J, with 10 bases between. The CDR3 is 15 amino acids. Germline CDR1 and CDR2: MDHEN and SYDVKM. The CDR3 DNA follows: TGTGCCAGCAAAGGGGGGAACTCTGGGGCCAACGTCCTGACTTTC. Amino acid sequence: CASKGGNSGANVLTF.

This clone was counted between two and nine times. This CDR3 is CAASTQEDTQYF. The DNA for the CDR3 is TGTGCCGCCTCGACTCAGGAAGATACGCAGTATTTT. This sequence joins TRBV6-6 and TRBJ2-3; unclear D gene. The germline V gene encodes CDR1 MNHNY and CDR2 SVGAGI (reference sequence). Trimming left V 11 bases short and J 5 bases short, with 14 bases between. This CDR3 has 12 residues.

The chain couples TRBV19 to TRBJ1-2; TRBD1 is a possible D gene (6 bases). The V and J ends lost 8 bases and 2 bases respectively, with 15 bases between them. CDR1 LNHDA and CDR2 SQIVND come from the germline V gene (reference sequence). The CDR3 runs 14 residues. The CDR3 nucleotides read TGTGCCAGTCTCCGGACAGCCTACAACTATGGCTACACCTTC. Translation gives CASLRTAYNYGYTF.

The CDR3 nucleotides read TGTGCCAGCTCTCCCAACCTCCCGACTACCGGGACAGGGGGGACCGGGGAGCTGTTTTTT. Amino acids: CASSPNLPTTGTGGTGELFF. The chain is built from TRBV21-1 and TRBJ2-2; the DNA was not used to check the table's D call, TRBD1. TRBV21-1 is a pseudogene. The CDR3 totals 20 residues.

This clone was found once. The chain joins TRBV30 to TRBJ2-7; TRBD1 agrees at 7 bases. V lost 3 bases to trimming and J lost 5 bases; unmatched junction nucleotides: 7. There are 13 residues in the CDR3. Germline lookup yields CDR1 GTSNPN and CDR2 SVGIG (reference sequence). CDR3 residues: CAWRDRNLHEQYF. CDR3 sequence (DNA): TGTGCCTGGAGGGACAGGAACCTCCACGAGCAGTACTTC.

The chain joins TRBV2 to TRBJ2-4, with 7 bases that match TRBD2. The CDR3 spans 16 residues. Germline V gene sequence: CDR1 SNHLY, CDR2 FYNNEI. V was clipped by 2 bases and J by 0 bases; unmatched bases: 4. The CDR3 DNA is TGTGCCAGCAGTGAAAGGGGAGGGCTAGCCAAAAACATTCAGTACTTC. Its protein is CASSERGGLAKNIQYF.

This clone was observed a handful of times. The chain combines TRBV5-1 with TRBJ1-2, with 7 nucleotides matching TRBD1. Losses at the gene ends were 9 bases for V and 1 base for J; bases not matched to a gene: 6. The CDR3 extends over 13 amino acids. The germline V gene encodes CDR1 SGHRS and CDR2 YFSETQ. The CDR3 is CATSGGFNYGYTF. Written as DNA, the CDR3 is TGCGCCACCTCAGGGGGGTTTAACTATGGCTACACCTTC.

The rearrangement joins TRBV6-5 to TRBJ2-3, with D unclear. This CDR3 is 13 amino acids long. V lost 4 bases to trimming and J lost 1 base, with 6 bases between them. Germline-derived CDR1 and CDR2 are MNHEY and SVGAGI. The CDR3 sequence is CASSLDGTDTQYF. The CDR3 region has the DNA TGTGCCAGCAGTTTAGACGGCACAGATACGCAGTATTTT.

The chain carries TRBV12-5 and TRBJ2-3; 7 bases are shared with TRBD1. J was trimmed by 9 bases and V by 6 bases; bases with no gene match: 3. CDR1 is LGHNT, CDR2 FRNRAP, per germline. This CDR3 region has 11 residues. CDR3 sequence (DNA): TGTGCTAGTGGCCTGACAGGGACGCAGTATTTT. Protein sequence: CASGLTGTQYF.

V is TRBV2 and J is TRBJ1-1; possible D gene TRBD1, 5 bases. The CDR3 contains 14 residues. Between the trimmed V and J ends, which lost 2 bases and 7 bases, there was a span of 14 bases. Germline values: CDR1 SNHLY, CDR2 FYNNEI. DNA for the CDR3: TGTGCCAGCAGTGAAACCGGTCTTGGGGGTGAAGCTTTCTTT. Translating gives CASSETGLGGEAFF. The full variable domain, completed using reference TRBV2 and TRBJ1-1, is EPEVTQTPSHQVTQMGQEVILRCVPISNHLYFYWYRQILGQKVEFLVSFYNNEISEKSEIFDDQFSVERPDGSNFTLKIRSTKLEDSAMYFCASSETGLGGEAFFGQGTRLTVV.